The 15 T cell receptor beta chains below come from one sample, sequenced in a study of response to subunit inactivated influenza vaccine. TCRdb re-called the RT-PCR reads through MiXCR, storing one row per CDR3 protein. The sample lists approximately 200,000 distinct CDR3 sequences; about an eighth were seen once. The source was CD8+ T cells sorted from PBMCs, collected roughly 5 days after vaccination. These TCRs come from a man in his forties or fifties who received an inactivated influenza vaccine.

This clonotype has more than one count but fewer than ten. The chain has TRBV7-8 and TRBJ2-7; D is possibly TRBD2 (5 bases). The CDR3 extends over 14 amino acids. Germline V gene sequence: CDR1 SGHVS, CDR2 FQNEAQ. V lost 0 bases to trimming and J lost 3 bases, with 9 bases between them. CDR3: CASSLARGYYEQYF. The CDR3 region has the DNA TGTGCCAGCAGCTTAGCACGCGGGTACTACGAGCAGTACTTC.

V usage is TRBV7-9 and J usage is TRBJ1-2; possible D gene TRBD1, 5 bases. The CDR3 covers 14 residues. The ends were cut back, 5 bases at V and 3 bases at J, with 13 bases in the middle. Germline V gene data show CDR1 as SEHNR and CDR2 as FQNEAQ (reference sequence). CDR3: CASSRTGGYYGYTF. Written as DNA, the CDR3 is TGTGCCAGCAGCCGCACGGGGGGTTACTATGGCTACACCTTC.

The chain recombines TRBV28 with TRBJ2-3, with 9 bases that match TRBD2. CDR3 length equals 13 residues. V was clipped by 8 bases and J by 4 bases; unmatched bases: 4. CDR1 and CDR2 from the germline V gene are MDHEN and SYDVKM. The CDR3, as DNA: TGTGCCAGCGAGCGGGAGGTTTCAGATACGCAGTATTTT. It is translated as CASEREVSDTQYF.

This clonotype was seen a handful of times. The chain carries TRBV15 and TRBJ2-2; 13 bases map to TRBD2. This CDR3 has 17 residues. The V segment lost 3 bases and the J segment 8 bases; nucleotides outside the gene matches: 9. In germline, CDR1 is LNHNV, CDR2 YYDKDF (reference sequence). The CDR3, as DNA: TGTGCCACCAGCAGTGGACTAGCGGGGGAGAATTTGGGGGAGCTGTTTTTT. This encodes CATSSGLAGENLGELFF.

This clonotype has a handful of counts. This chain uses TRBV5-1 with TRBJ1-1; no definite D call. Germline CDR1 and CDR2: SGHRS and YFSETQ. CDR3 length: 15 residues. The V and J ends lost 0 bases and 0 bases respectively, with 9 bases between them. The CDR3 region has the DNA TGCGCCAGCAGCTTGGGCCCATCTATGAACACTGAAGCTTTCTTT. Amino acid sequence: CASSLGPSMNTEAFF.

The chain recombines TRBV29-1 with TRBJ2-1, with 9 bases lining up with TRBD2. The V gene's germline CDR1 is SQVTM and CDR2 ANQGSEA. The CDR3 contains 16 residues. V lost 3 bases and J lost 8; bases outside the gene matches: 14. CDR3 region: CSVDGEREDPFYEQFF. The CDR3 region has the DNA TGCAGCGTTGATGGGGAGCGGGAGGACCCGTTCTATGAGCAGTTCTTC.

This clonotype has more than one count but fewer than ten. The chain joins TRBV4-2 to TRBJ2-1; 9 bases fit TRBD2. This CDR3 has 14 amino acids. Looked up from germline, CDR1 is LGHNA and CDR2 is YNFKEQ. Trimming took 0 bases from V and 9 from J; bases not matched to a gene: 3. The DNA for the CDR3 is TGTGCCAGCAGCCAAGATCTAGCGGGGAGTGAGCAGTTCTTC. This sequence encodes CASSQDLAGSEQFF.

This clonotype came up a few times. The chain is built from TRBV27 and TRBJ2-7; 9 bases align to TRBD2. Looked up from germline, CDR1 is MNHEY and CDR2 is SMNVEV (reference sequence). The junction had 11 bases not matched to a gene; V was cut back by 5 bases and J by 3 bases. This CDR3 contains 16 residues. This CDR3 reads CASSPGPLAGIYEQYF. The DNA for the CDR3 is TGTGCCAGCAGTCCGGGGCCGCTAGCGGGAATCTACGAGCAGTACTTC.

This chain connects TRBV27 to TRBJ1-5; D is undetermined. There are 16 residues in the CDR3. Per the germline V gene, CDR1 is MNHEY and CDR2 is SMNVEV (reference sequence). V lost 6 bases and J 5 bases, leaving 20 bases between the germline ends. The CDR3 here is CASRPHWTVVDQPQHF. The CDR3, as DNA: TGTGCCAGCAGGCCACACTGGACGGTAGTAGATCAGCCCCAGCATTTT.

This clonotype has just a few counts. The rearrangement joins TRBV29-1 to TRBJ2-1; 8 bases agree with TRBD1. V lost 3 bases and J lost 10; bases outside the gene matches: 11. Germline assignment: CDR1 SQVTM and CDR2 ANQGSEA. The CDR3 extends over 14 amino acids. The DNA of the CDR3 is TGCAGCGTTGAGGATCGTTGGGGGACAGGAGAGCAGTTCTTC. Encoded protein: CSVEDRWGTGEQFF.

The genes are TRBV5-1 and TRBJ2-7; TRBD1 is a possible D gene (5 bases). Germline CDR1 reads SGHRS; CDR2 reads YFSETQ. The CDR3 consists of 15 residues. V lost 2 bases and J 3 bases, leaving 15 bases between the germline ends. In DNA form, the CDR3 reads TGCGCCAGCAGCTTAGGGCAGGGTGTTATCTACGAGCAGTACTTC. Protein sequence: CASSLGQGVIYEQYF.

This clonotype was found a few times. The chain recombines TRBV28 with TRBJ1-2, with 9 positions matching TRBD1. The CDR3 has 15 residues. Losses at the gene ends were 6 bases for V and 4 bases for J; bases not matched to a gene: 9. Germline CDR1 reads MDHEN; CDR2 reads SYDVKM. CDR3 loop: CASSRGDRATYGYTF. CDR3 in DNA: TGTGCCAGCAGCAGAGGGGACAGGGCGACCTATGGCTACACCTTC.

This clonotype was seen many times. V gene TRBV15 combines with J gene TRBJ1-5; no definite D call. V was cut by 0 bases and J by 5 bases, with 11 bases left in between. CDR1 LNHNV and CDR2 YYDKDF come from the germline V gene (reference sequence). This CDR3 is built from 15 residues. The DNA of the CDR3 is TGTGCCACCAGCAGAGAATTCGGGGTCCATCAGCCCCAGCATTTT. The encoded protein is CATSREFGVHQPQHF.

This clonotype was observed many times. DNA of the CDR3: TGTGCCACCAGTGATTTGCGAGGGGTTCACAATGAGCAGTTCTTC. As protein: CATSDLRGVHNEQFF. The rearrangement links TRBV24-1 to TRBJ2-1; TRBD1 or TRBD2 may be the D gene (5 bases each). The CDR3 is made up of 15 amino acids. Germline lookup yields CDR1 KGHDR and CDR2 SFDVKD. Trimming pared 0 bases from V and 5 bases from J, leaving 10 bases between.

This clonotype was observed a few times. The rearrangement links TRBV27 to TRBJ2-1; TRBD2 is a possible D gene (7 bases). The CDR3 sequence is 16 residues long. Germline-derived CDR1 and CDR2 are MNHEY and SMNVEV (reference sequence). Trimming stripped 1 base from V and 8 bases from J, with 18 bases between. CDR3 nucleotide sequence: TGTGCCAGCAGTTTATTGGTCGTGGGGGGGGGCGATGAGCAGTTCTTC. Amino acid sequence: CASSLLVVGGGDEQFF.